This T cell receptor beta chain was obtained from a study of OX40 agonist ivuxolimab in advanced cancers. Study overall: A mean age of 60 years, range about 23 to 90, was recorded, and approximately 79% were male. Roughly two fifths of patients had received prior checkpoint inhibitor therapy. Findings and limits, study-wide: There was clonal expansion of CD4+ and CD8+ blood T cells by week 6 at 0.1 to 3.0 mg/kg. Low normalized T-cell clonal expansion also characterized some of the nonresponders.

CDR1 is SGHRS and CDR2 is YFSETQ in the germline V gene. Trimming left V 0 bases short and J 6 bases short, with 6 bases between. This CDR3 is 13 amino acids long. Concerning this clone: Its antigen is unidentified.

Generated by immunoSEQ multiplex PCR, the TCRdb table keeps only in-frame clones and is missing some. This sample has 25,000 or so clones; over 75% occur once, and the top ten carry 8.5% to 10%. The origin of this receptor is an adult with an advanced solid tumor such as melanoma, head and neck, liver or kidney cancer. The sequencing used CD4+ or CD8+ T cells sorted from blood, collected in a trial of the OX40 agonist ivuxolimab. The chain recombines TRBV5-1 with TRBJ2-2; D not certain. In DNA, the CDR3 is TGCGCCAGCAGCTTGGTGCACGCCGGGGAGCTGTTTTTT. Translated, it gives CASSLVHAGELFF.